One sample yielded the 20 T cell receptor beta chains listed below, sequenced in a study of neoadjuvant anti-PD-1 for oral cavity cancer. The data were produced by immunoSEQ multiplex PCR, yet TCRdb's version contains in-frame clones alone and is incomplete. The sample consists of about 32,000 clones, 80% of them appearing once. Time point of the sample: after neoadjuvant nivolumab, at surgical resection. The specimen was PBMCs, collected after nivolumab (anti-PD-1) treatment. The receptors derive from a person aged 40-85 years with oral cavity squamous cell carcinoma.

V and J are TRBV5-1 and TRBJ1-3; D gene uncertain. V was pared by 4 bases and J by 2 bases, with 7 bases between. There are 13 residues in the CDR3. Per germline, CDR1 SGHRS and CDR2 YFSETQ. The chain's CDR3 is CASSPPTGNTIYF. The CDR3 DNA is TGCGCCAGCAGCCCACCAACTGGAAACACCATATATTTT.

This chain connects TRBV7-9 to TRBJ1-3; the D gene is possibly TRBD1 (5 bases). This CDR3 is 18 amino acids long. Per the germline V gene, CDR1 is SEHNR and CDR2 is FQNEAQ (reference sequence). V was cut by 2 bases and J by 0 bases, with 17 bases left in between. The CDR3 reads CASSLRPATASSGNTIYF. The CDR3 region has the DNA TGTGCCAGCAGCTTAAGGCCCGCGACAGCTTCCTCTGGAAACACCATATATTTT.

The chain links TRBV4-3 to TRBJ1-1; TRBD1 matches 9 bases. The CDR3 contains 15 residues. CDR1 LGHNA and CDR2 YSLEER come from the germline V gene. V lost 4 bases to trimming and J lost 4 bases; unmatched junction nucleotides: 7. CDR3 protein: CASSPQPGQGTEAFF. For the CDR3, the DNA is TGCGCCAGCAGCCCCCAACCGGGACAGGGCACTGAAGCTTTCTTT.

The gene calls are TRBV11-2 and TRBJ1-1; no definite D call. V lost 7 bases to trimming and J lost 0 bases, with 21 bases between them. Per germline, CDR1 SGHAT and CDR2 FQNNGV. The CDR3 contains 17 residues. The DNA of the CDR3 is TGTGCCAGCACCATGTTTATCGCGTCATCAATGAACACTGAAGCTTTCTTT. Translation gives CASTMFIASSMNTEAFF.

This clone was counted a single time. V and J are TRBV6-5 and TRBJ2-7; 7 bases are shared with TRBD2. Germline assignment: CDR1 MNHEY and CDR2 SVGAGI. V lost 4 bases, J lost 2 bases, and 5 bases stayed unmatched. The CDR3 is made up of 14 amino acids. As DNA, the CDR3 is TGTGCCAGCAGTTCTGGCCGGGGGGCCTACGAGCAGTACTTC. This sequence encodes CASSSGRGAYEQYF.

The chain carries TRBV4-1 and TRBJ2-1; 8 bases match TRBD1. After removal of 2 bases from V and 9 bases from J, the junction contained 6 bases not matched to a gene. Germline V gene lookup returns CDR1 MGHRA and CDR2 YSYEKL. The CDR3 is 14 amino acids. The chain's CDR3 is CASSQITGGGEQFF. The DNA for the CDR3 is TGCGCCAGCAGCCAAATAACAGGGGGAGGTGAGCAGTTCTTC.

The chain couples TRBV6-1 to TRBJ2-1; maybe TRBD2 (5 bases). Trimming removed 7 bases at V and 0 bases at J, with 10 bases between. Germline V lookup: CDR1 MNHNS, CDR2 SASEGT. CDR3 length: 14 amino acids. The CDR3 reads CASTAADSYNEQFF. The CDR3 region has the DNA TGTGCCAGCACGGCAGCGGACTCCTACAATGAGCAGTTCTTC.

The V and J genes are TRBV6-5 and TRBJ1-1; tentatively, D is TRBD1 (6 bases). This CDR3 has 13 residues. V lost 6 bases and J lost 4, with 12 bases in between. Germline V CDR1 and CDR2: MNHEY, SVGAGI. This chain's CDR3 is CASRRGVSTEAFF. CDR3 bases: TGTGCCAGCAGAAGGGGGGTGTCCACTGAAGCTTTCTTT.

The V gene is TRBV4-3, the J gene TRBJ2-3; the D call may be TRBD1 or TRBD2 (5 bases each). The CDR3 is 14 residues long. Germline V gives CDR1 LGHNA, CDR2 YSLEER. V lost 4 bases and J lost 6, with 14 bases in between. CDR3: CASSPFGGKDTQYF. Here the CDR3 DNA reads TGCGCCAGCAGCCCCTTTGGGGGTAAGGATACGCAGTATTTT.

This clone was recorded a few times. The chain recombines TRBV6-6 with TRBJ1-1; 8 nucleotides match TRBD1. V lost 5 bases and J lost 6; bases outside the gene matches: 5. The CDR3 covers 13 residues. In germline, CDR1 is MNHNY, CDR2 SVGAGI (reference sequence). The CDR3, as DNA: TGTGCCAGCAGTCAACAGGGGGAGGCTGAAGCTTTCTTT. Encoded protein: CASSQQGEAEAFF.

The chain has TRBV18 and TRBJ2-2, with 14 bases that match TRBD2. With 4 bases clipped from V and 4 bases from J, the junction kept 5 bases outside the gene matches. Germline CDR1 is KGHSH and CDR2 is LQKENI. This CDR3 is 17 amino acids long. This CDR3 is CASSQTSGGARTGELFF. In DNA, the CDR3 is TGTGCCAGCTCACAGACTAGCGGGGGGGCCCGCACCGGGGAGCTGTTTTTT.

This rearrangement joins TRBV7-2 to TRBJ2-3; the D gene is possibly TRBD2 (6 bases). V was pared by 8 bases and J by 2 bases, with 20 bases between. The CDR3 runs 16 residues. Germline V gives CDR1 SGHTA, CDR2 FQGNSA. CDR3 in DNA: TGTGCCAGCCGAGGGGCGGGACTGAAAGACACAGATACGCAGTATTTT. Its translation is CASRGAGLKDTDTQYF.

The rearrangement uses TRBV28 and TRBJ2-2; D gene unclear. This CDR3 region has 12 residues. In germline, CDR1 is MDHEN, CDR2 SYDVKM. V gave up 6 bases and J gave up 8 bases, with 10 bases separating them. As DNA, the CDR3 is TGTGCCAGCAGCCGCCCGGTAGGGGAGCTGTTTTTT. Translation gives CASSRPVGELFF. Looking up the rest from reference TRBV28 and TRBJ2-2 gives the full variable domain: DVKVTQSSRYLVKRTGEKVFLECVQDMDHENMFWYRQDPGLGLRLIYFSYDVKMKEKGDIPEGYSVSREKKERFSLILESASTNQTSMYLCASSRPVGELFFGEGSRLTVL.

The V call is TRBV20-1, the J call TRBJ2-3; D gene ambiguous. V was shortened by 3 bases and J by 6 bases, with 7 bases between the two germline ends. Germline lookup yields CDR1 DFQATT and CDR2 SNEGSKA (reference sequence). CDR3 length: 11 residues. In nucleotides, the CDR3 is TGCAGTGCTAGTATGGCGGATACGCAGTATTTT. It specifies CSASMADTQYF.

The V and J genes are TRBV5-1 and TRBJ2-7; no firm D call. Germline values: CDR1 SGHRS, CDR2 YFSETQ. With 0 bases removed from V and 7 bases from J, the gap between germline ends came to 8 bases. The CDR3 extends over 12 amino acids. In nucleotides, the CDR3 is TGCGCCAGCAGCTTGGGACTGGAGGAGCAGTACTTC. Encoded protein: CASSLGLEEQYF.

CDR3 sequence (DNA): TGTGCCAGCAGTTTTACGATAGGAACCTACGAGCAGTACTTC. Its protein is CASSFTIGTYEQYF. The chain combines TRBV27 with TRBJ2-7; no clear D gene. The V and J ends lost 3 bases and 2 bases respectively, with 11 bases between them. CDR3 length equals 14 residues. Germline V gene sequence: CDR1 MNHEY, CDR2 SMNVEV (reference sequence).

V and J are TRBV5-6 and TRBJ2-7; D may be TRBD2 (7 bases). The CDR3 runs to 15 residues. Looked up from germline, CDR1 is SGHDT and CDR2 is YYEEEE. V lost 2 bases, J lost 0 bases, and 12 bases lay in between. CDR3 DNA: TGTGCCAGCAGCTTTGGGGGGGCCCCCTCCTACGAGCAGTACTTC. This codes for CASSFGGAPSYEQYF.

This sequence joins TRBV6-6 and TRBJ1-5, with D unresolved. The V gene lost 0 bases and the J gene lost 7 bases, with 4 bases spanning the gap. Germline V CDR1 and CDR2: MNHNY, SVGAGI (reference sequence). The CDR3 sequence is 12 residues long. CDR3 nucleotide sequence: TGTGCCAGCAGTTACTCACCCCAGCCCCAGCATTTT. Its translation is CASSYSPQPQHF.

CDR3 nucleotides: TGTGCCAGCAGTGAATCCGGGACAGGTTTCGGCTACACCTTC. It translates to CASSESGTGFGYTF. The V gene is TRBV9, the J gene TRBJ1-2, with 8 bases identical to TRBD1. CDR3 length: 14 residues. In germline, CDR1 is SGDLS, CDR2 YYNGEE. The J segment lost 8 bases and the V segment lost 5 bases, leaving 11 bases of the junction unmatched.

The chain is built from TRBV19 and TRBJ2-3; D is possibly TRBD1 (5 bases). Germline-derived CDR1 and CDR2 are LNHDA and SQIVND (reference sequence). Trimming took 8 bases from V and 1 from J, leaving 10 bases between them. The CDR3 totals 13 residues. CDR3 sequence: CASSGRGTDTQYF. DNA for the CDR3: TGTGCCAGTTCAGGCAGGGGCACAGATACGCAGTATTTT.